A single sample is the source of the 25 T cell receptor beta chains below, sequenced in a study of graft-versus-host responses after intestinal transplantation. TCRdb keeps only in-frame clones here, not all; method: immunoSEQ multiplex PCR. This table has about 130,000 clones, approximately 90% appearing once. For these TCRs, the target antigens are not known. The sequencing here drew on unstimulated CD4+ T cells sorted from spleen or lymph node cells, taken before intestinal transplant. All receptors derive from a human donor who received an intestinal transplant.

The chain employs TRBV7-9 and TRBJ2-3; D is uncertain. This CDR3 contains 12 residues. Trimming shortened V by 0 bases and J by 4 bases, and 2 bases separated the two germline ends. Germline assignment: CDR1 SEHNR and CDR2 FQNEAQ (reference sequence). The CDR3 DNA reads TGTGCCAGCAGCTTAGCTTCAGATACGCAGTATTTT. It encodes CASSLASDTQYF.

This chain joins TRBV6-1 and TRBJ2-2; 8 bases line up with TRBD1. V shed 6 bases and J 7 bases; nucleotides not matched to a gene: 7. This CDR3 has 14 residues. CDR1 is MNHNS, CDR2 SASEGT, per germline. The CDR3 region has the DNA TGTGCCAGCAGCACAGGGGGGCAGAGCGGGGAGCTGTTTTTT. It encodes CASSTGGQSGELFF.

The rearrangement uses TRBV7-7 and TRBJ2-3; D is perhaps TRBD1 (6 bases). The ends were cut back, 1 base at V and 4 bases at J, with 9 bases in the middle. The CDR3 has 14 amino acids. Germline V lookup: CDR1 SSHAT, CDR2 FNYEAQ (reference sequence). The CDR3 reads CASSLGGPADTQYF. In DNA form, the CDR3 reads TGTGCCAGCAGCTTAGGGGGGCCGGCAGATACGCAGTATTTT.

The chain couples TRBV6-5 to TRBJ2-7; D is possibly TRBD1 (6 bases). Per germline, CDR1 MNHEY and CDR2 SVGAGI. The CDR3 spans 14 residues. Trimming took off 5 bases at V and 7 bases at J, with 18 bases between the two ends. The chain's CDR3 is CASSEVGRGKEQYF. In DNA form, the CDR3 reads TGTGCCAGCAGTGAAGTTGGCAGGGGAAAAGAGCAGTACTTC.

This clone was seen once. The V call is TRBV9, the J call TRBJ2-3, with TRBD2 matching 7 bases. In germline, CDR1 is SGDLS, CDR2 YYNGEE. V gave up 3 bases and J gave up 6 bases; unmatched junction bases: 13. The CDR3 has 16 residues. The CDR3 protein is CASSAGGNLLSDTQYF. The CDR3 DNA reads as TGTGCCAGCAGCGCGGGGGGAAACCTCCTTTCGGATACGCAGTATTTT.

The chain couples TRBV5-1 to TRBJ2-3; 7 bases match TRBD1. J gave up 2 bases and V 3 bases, and 15 bases lay outside the gene matches. Germline assignment: CDR1 SGHRS and CDR2 YFSETQ. The CDR3 contains 18 residues. CDR3 coding DNA: TGCGCCAGCAGCTCTTCCTACCGGGACAGTTTTTACACAGATACGCAGTATTTT. As protein: CASSSSYRDSFYTDTQYF. The full variable domain, in which reference TRBV5-1 and TRBJ2-3 provide the parts outside the CDR3, is KAGVTQTPRYLIKTRGQQVTLSCSPISGHRSVSWYQQTPGQGLQFLFEYFSETQRNKGNFPGRFSGRQFSNSRSEMNVSTLELGDSALYLCASSSSYRDSFYTDTQYFGPGTRLTVL.

This chain connects TRBV5-6 to TRBJ1-1, with unresolved D. Germline-derived CDR1 and CDR2 are SGHDT and YYEEEE. Trimming took 4 bases from V and 5 from J, leaving 9 bases between them. The CDR3 length is 12 residues. For the CDR3, the DNA is TGTGCCAGCAGCCTCTTAGAGACTGAAGCTTTCTTT. Translating gives CASSLLETEAFF.

This chain connects TRBV19 to TRBJ1-6, with TRBD1 as a possible D gene (5 bases). The CDR3 is made up of 15 amino acids. The germline V and J ends were trimmed by 6 bases and 10 bases, with 19 bases remaining between them. Germline V CDR1 and CDR2: LNHDA, SQIVND (reference sequence). CDR3 DNA: TGTGCCAGTAGCCCCCGGTCGGGGTACAGGTCACCCCTCCACTTT. Amino acids: CASSPRSGYRSPLHF. Drawing the rest from reference TRBV19 and TRBJ1-6, the complete variable domain is DGGITQSPKYLFRKEGQNVTLSCEQNLNHDAMYWYRQDPGQGLRLIYYSQIVNDFQKGDIAEGYSVSREKKESFPLTVTSAQKNPTAFYLCASSPRSGYRSPLHFGNGTRLTVT.

V is TRBV30 and J is TRBJ1-3; TRBD1 aligns across 7 bases. This CDR3 spans 14 amino acids. Trimming removed 1 base from V and 4 bases from J; junction bases left unmatched: 4. The germline gives CDR1 GTSNPN, CDR2 SVGIG (reference sequence). The CDR3, as DNA: TGTGCCTGGAGTGACCGGGACAGAGGAAACACCATATATTTT. Its protein product is CAWSDRDRGNTIYF.

The rearrangement links TRBV11-2 to TRBJ2-7; a possible D gene is TRBD2 (5 bases). Germline V lookup: CDR1 SGHAT, CDR2 FQNNGV. V was shortened by 4 bases and J by 3 bases, with 22 bases between the two germline ends. The CDR3 runs to 17 residues. Written as DNA, the CDR3 is TGTGCCAGCAGCTCGGGGTCATCTACAAGGCTACTCTACGAGCAGTACTTC. Translation: CASSSGSSTRLLYEQYF.

V is TRBV7-3 and J is TRBJ1-2, with D unresolved. CDR1 SGHTA and CDR2 FQGTGA come from the germline V gene. This CDR3 region has 13 residues. Trimming removed 5 bases from V and 0 bases from J, with 7 bases in between. The CDR3 spells CASSPGSNYGYTF. Written as DNA, the CDR3 is TGTGCCAGCAGCCCTGGGTCTAACTATGGCTACACCTTC.

The chain uses TRBV6-5 and TRBJ2-5; TRBD1 matches 8 bases. Per germline, CDR1 MNHEY and CDR2 SVGAGI. Trimming took 6 bases from V and 5 from J; bases not matched to a gene: 5. The CDR3 extends over 13 amino acids. This CDR3 reads CASRAGGRETQYF. The DNA of the CDR3 is TGTGCCAGCAGGGCAGGGGGCCGGGAGACCCAGTACTTC.

The rearrangement links TRBV6-1 to TRBJ1-2, with D possibly being TRBD1 (5 bases). CDR1 and CDR2 from the germline V gene are MNHNS and SASEGT. V gave up 8 bases and J gave up 4 bases, with 8 bases separating them. CDR3 length: 11 amino acids. CDR3 sequence: CASFGAYGYTF. CDR3 DNA sequence: TGTGCCAGCTTCGGGGCCTATGGCTACACCTTC.

This chain joins TRBV7-9 and TRBJ2-7; 9 bases align to TRBD1. CDR3 size: 14 residues. The J segment lost 4 bases and the V segment lost 5 bases, leaving 6 bases of the junction unmatched. Germline V gives CDR1 SEHNR, CDR2 FQNEAQ (reference sequence). The CDR3 here is CASSTIGTGYEQYF. CDR3 coding DNA: TGTGCCAGCAGCACTATCGGGACAGGGTACGAGCAGTACTTC.

The genes are TRBV11-3 and TRBJ1-1, with 7 bases matching TRBD1. Trimming removed 5 bases from V and 1 base from J; junction bases left unmatched: 1. The germline V gene encodes CDR1 SGHNT and CDR2 YENEEA. This CDR3 comprises 13 residues. As DNA, the CDR3 is TGTGCCAGCAGCCGGACAGGGAACACTGAAGCTTTCTTT. Amino acids: CASSRTGNTEAFF.

The chain recombines TRBV19 with TRBJ2-1, with TRBD2 as a possible D gene (5 bases). The CDR3 is made up of 17 amino acids. Trimming shortened V by 3 bases and J by 4 bases, and 19 bases separated the two germline ends. In germline, CDR1 is LNHDA, CDR2 SQIVND (reference sequence). The CDR3 DNA is TGTGCCAGTAGTATCTTGGGCTCGGGGATTGGGTACAATGAGCAGTTCTTC. Protein: CASSILGSGIGYNEQFF.

The CDR3 DNA reads as TGTGCCAGCAGCTTGGGAACCAAAAACATTCAGTACTTC. It is translated as CASSLGTKNIQYF. The rearrangement uses TRBV5-4 and TRBJ2-4; D is undetermined. The CDR3 spans 13 residues. V was cut by 0 bases and J by 2 bases, with 3 bases left in between. Germline V gene data show CDR1 as SGHNT and CDR2 as YYREEE (reference sequence).

The rearrangement joins TRBV5-1 to TRBJ1-1; D is undetermined. Germline V gene lookup returns CDR1 SGHRS and CDR2 YFSETQ. The CDR3 runs 11 residues. The V end was cut by 0 bases, the J end by 11 bases, with 8 bases between. CDR3 amino acids: CASSLEGLAFF. The CDR3 DNA sequence: TGCGCCAGCAGCTTGGAGGGTCTTGCTTTCTTT.

V usage is TRBV12-5 and J usage is TRBJ2-1; maybe TRBD1 (6 bases). This CDR3 is 15 amino acids long. Trimming took 7 bases from V and 0 from J, leaving 13 bases between them. Germline-derived CDR1 and CDR2 are LGHNT and FRNRAP. Here the CDR3 DNA reads TGTGCTAGTGCCCAAACAGGGCGCTCCTACAATGAGCAGTTCTTC. Protein: CASAQTGRSYNEQFF.

The chain links TRBV4-2 to TRBJ2-7; the match to TRBD1 covers 10 bases. Germline CDR1 LGHNA, CDR2 YNFKEQ. This CDR3 is built from 14 residues. J gave up 3 bases and V 7 bases, and 6 bases lay outside the gene matches. In nucleotides, the CDR3 is TGTGCCAGCACCCCGGGACAGGGGAACTACGAGCAGTACTTC. Protein sequence: CASTPGQGNYEQYF.

The V call is TRBV5-6, the J call TRBJ1-1, with a possible D match to TRBD1 (5 bases). Trimming removed 0 bases at V and 5 bases at J, with 8 bases between. CDR3 length equals 13 residues. Germline CDR1 reads SGHDT; CDR2 reads YYEEEE. CDR3 in amino acids: CASSLGQITEAFF. The DNA of the CDR3 is TGTGCCAGCAGCTTGGGACAGATAACTGAAGCTTTCTTT.

The J gene is TRBJ2-7, the V gene TRBV25-1; D is uncertain. CDR1 and CDR2 (germline): MGHDK, SYGVNS. Trimming shortened V by 5 bases and J by 4 bases, and 9 bases separated the two germline ends. The CDR3 is made up of 12 amino acids. CDR3 sequence reads: CASSSHGYEQYF. CDR3 in DNA: TGTGCCAGCAGTAGCCACGGGTACGAGCAGTACTTC.

The CDR3 DNA follows: TGTGCCAGTAGTCGCGGGGCCAACGTCCTGACTTTC. Encoded protein: CASSRGANVLTF. V is TRBV19 and J is TRBJ2-6; D is unclear. V lost 5 bases, J lost 4 bases, and 3 bases lay in between. The CDR3 consists of 12 residues. Germline CDR1 and CDR2: LNHDA and SQIVND (reference sequence).

This clone occurred once. Distinct nucleotide sequences in the sample also encode this CDR3. The J gene is TRBJ1-1, the V gene TRBV18; D possibly corresponds to TRBD1 (6 bases). V lost 5 bases to trimming and J lost 5 bases, with 15 bases between them. CDR3 length equals 14 residues. CDR1 is KGHSH, CDR2 LQKENI, per germline. This chain's CDR3 is CASSTIQGLTEAFF. The CDR3 bases are TGTGCCAGCTCAACGATTCAGGGGTTGACTGAAGCTTTCTTT.

V gene TRBV5-1 combines with J gene TRBJ2-2; 10 nucleotides match TRBD1. Germline V gene data show CDR1 as SGHRS and CDR2 as YFSETQ. The V segment lost 3 bases and the J segment 7 bases; nucleotides outside the gene matches: 3. This CDR3 spans 14 amino acids. For the CDR3, the DNA is TGCGCCAGCAGCTGGGACAGGGGTCTCGGGGAGCTGTTTTTT. Amino acid sequence: CASSWDRGLGELFF.